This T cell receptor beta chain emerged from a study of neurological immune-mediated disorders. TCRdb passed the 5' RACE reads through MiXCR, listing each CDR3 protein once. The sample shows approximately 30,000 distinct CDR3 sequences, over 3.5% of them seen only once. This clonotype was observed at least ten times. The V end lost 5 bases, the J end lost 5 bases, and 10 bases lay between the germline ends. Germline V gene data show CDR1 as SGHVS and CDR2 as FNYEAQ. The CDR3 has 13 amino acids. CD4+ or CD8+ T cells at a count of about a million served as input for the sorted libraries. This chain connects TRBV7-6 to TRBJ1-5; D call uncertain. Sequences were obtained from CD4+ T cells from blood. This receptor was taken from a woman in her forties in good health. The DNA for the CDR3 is TGTGCCAGCAGCCTCCAGGAGTATCAGCCCCAGCATTTT. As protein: CASSLQEYQPQHF.